What follows are 15 T cell receptor beta chains derived from one specimen sequenced in a study of T cell responses to AZD1222 COVID-19 vaccine. The table came from immunoSEQ multiplex PCR; TCRdb's copy has only in-frame clones and leaves some out. The sample holds about 140,000 clones, 90% seen once. Sequencing used peripheral blood, obtained 28 days after the second AZD1222 dose. The receptor set was obtained from an adult who received the AZD1222 COVID-19 vaccine.

The chain is built from TRBV3-1 (or the pseudogene TRBV3-2) and TRBJ1-3; D unresolved. V shed 1 base and J shed 2 bases, with 6 bases lying between them. Per germline, CDR1 LGHDT and CDR2 YNNKEL (reference sequence). There are 14 residues in the CDR3. This chain's CDR3 is CASSQGSAGNTIYF. In DNA, the CDR3 is TGTGCCAGCAGCCAAGGAAGTGCTGGAAACACCATATATTTT.

The gene calls are TRBV30 and TRBJ1-2; TRBD1 might be the D (6 bases). Germline loops: CDR1 GTSNPN, CDR2 SVGIG (reference sequence). The length of the CDR3 is 13 residues. With 4 bases removed from V and 0 bases from J, the gap between germline ends came to 9 bases. The CDR3 spells CAWTRGANYGYTF. The DNA for the CDR3 is TGTGCCTGGACCAGGGGCGCTAACTATGGCTACACCTTC.

The V and J genes are TRBV5-4 and TRBJ2-6; D assignment may be TRBD1 or TRBD2 (5 bases each). Germline loops: CDR1 SGHNT, CDR2 YYREEE (reference sequence). V dropped 6 bases and J dropped 0 bases, with 13 bases sitting between them. The CDR3 is 16 amino acids. The CDR3 protein is CASTRGGYSGANVLTF. In DNA form, the CDR3 reads TGTGCCAGCACACGGGGCGGATACTCTGGGGCCAACGTCCTGACTTTC.

This clone was counted between two and nine times. J is TRBJ1-4 and V is TRBV10-3; maybe TRBD1 (6 bases). The CDR3 loop spans 13 amino acids. The V end lost 4 bases, the J end lost 5 bases, and 8 bases lay between the germline ends. Germline loops: CDR1 ENHRY, CDR2 SYGVKD. The CDR3 DNA sequence: TGTGCCATCAGTGCAGGGGAAAATGAAAAACTGTTTTTT. Its translation is CAISAGENEKLFF.

This rearrangement joins TRBV2 to TRBJ2-3, with TRBD1 as a possible D gene (7 bases). CDR1 is SNHLY, CDR2 FYNNEI, per germline. V was shortened by 0 bases and J by 4 bases, with 23 bases between the two germline ends. The CDR3 extends over 19 amino acids. Here the CDR3 reads CASSEALFPRGRRADTQYF. The CDR3 nucleotides are TGTGCCAGCAGTGAAGCGCTCTTCCCGAGGGGGCGGAGGGCAGATACGCAGTATTTT.

The rearrangement joins TRBV19 to TRBJ1-6; TRBD1 matches 8 bases. The germline V gene encodes CDR1 LNHDA and CDR2 SQIVND (reference sequence). With 5 bases clipped from V and 11 bases from J, the junction kept 5 bases outside the gene matches. This CDR3 is 13 amino acids long. CDR3 nucleotide sequence: TGTGCCAGTAGTGACAGGGGTCGGCCACCCCTCCACTTT. Amino acids: CASSDRGRPPLHF. The variable domain in full, with the rest retrieved from reference TRBV19 and TRBJ1-6, is DGGITQSPKYLFRKEGQNVTLSCEQNLNHDAMYWYRQDPGQGLRLIYYSQIVNDFQKGDIAEGYSVSREKKESFPLTVTSAQKNPTAFYLCASSDRGRPPLHFGNGTRLTVT.

This chain connects TRBV3-1 (or the pseudogene TRBV3-2) to TRBJ2-1, with 11 bases lining up with TRBD2. Germline V gene data show CDR1 as LGHDT and CDR2 as YNNKEL (reference sequence). CDR3 length: 15 amino acids. The V gene end was trimmed by 4 bases and the J gene end by 4 bases; junction bases not matched to a gene: 3. The CDR3 loop is CASSPGLAVYNEQFF. CDR3 DNA: TGTGCCAGCAGCCCGGGACTAGCGGTTTACAATGAGCAGTTCTTC.

J is TRBJ1-4 and V is TRBV7-9, with D tentatively TRBD1 (5 bases). Germline V CDR1 and CDR2: SEHNR, FQNEAQ (reference sequence). Trimming stripped 5 bases from V and 0 bases from J, with 16 bases between. The CDR3 length is 17 residues. CDR3 in DNA: TGTGCCAGCAGCCGGAAGGGACCGACCGCAACTAATGAAAAACTGTTTTTT. This codes for CASSRKGPTATNEKLFF. Full variable domain (outside the CDR3, taken from reference TRBV7-9 and TRBJ1-4): DTGVSQNPRHKITKRGQNVTFRCDPISEHNRLYWYRQTLGQGPEFLTYFQNEAQLEKSRLLSDRFSAERPKGSFSTLEIQRTEQGDSAMYLCASSRKGPTATNEKLFFGSGTQLSVL.

V gene TRBV6-5 combines with J gene TRBJ1-3; TRBD1 agrees at 7 bases. CDR1 is MNHEY and CDR2 is SVGAGI in the germline V gene. The CDR3 runs to 16 residues. J lost 0 bases, V lost 2 bases, and 4 bases had no gene match. The CDR3 nucleotides are TGTGCCAGCAGTTACGGGGGACAGAGCTCTGGAAACACCATATATTTT. It encodes CASSYGGQSSGNTIYF.

A few counts support this clone. The chain links TRBV11-2 to TRBJ2-1; maybe TRBD1 (6 bases). In germline, CDR1 is SGHAT, CDR2 FQNNGV. The CDR3 is 13 amino acids. The ends were cut back, 5 bases at V and 9 bases at J, with 14 bases in the middle. CDR3 in DNA: TGTGCCAGCAGCCCGGGGACATATGGTGAGCAGTTCTTC. Encoded protein: CASSPGTYGEQFF.

The CDR3 nucleotides are TGCGCCAGCAGCCAAGAGGGACGAGGCGTGACTAGCAATCAGCCCCAGCATTTT. Translating it yields CASSQEGRGVTSNQPQHF. This chain joins TRBV4-1 and TRBJ1-5; TRBD1 might be the D (5 bases). Trimming pared 0 bases from V and 0 bases from J, leaving 15 bases between. CDR3 length equals 18 residues. Germline CDR1 MGHRA, CDR2 YSYEKL.

This chain uses TRBV7-2 with TRBJ2-7; possibly TRBD2 for D (5 bases). Germline V gene sequence: CDR1 SGHTA, CDR2 FQGNSA. Trimming pared 0 bases from V and 3 bases from J, leaving 21 bases between. This CDR3 comprises 18 residues. CDR3 amino acids: CASSLAGVGPPAIYEQYF. Here the CDR3 DNA reads TGTGCCAGCAGCTTAGCGGGAGTAGGCCCCCCGGCGATCTACGAGCAGTACTTC.

DNA of the CDR3: TGTGCCTGGAGTGTAGAGAGGGCTTTAAGAGATCAGCCCCAGCATTTT. Translating it yields CAWSVERALRDQPQHF. The V call is TRBV30, the J call TRBJ1-5; D uncertain. CDR1 and CDR2 from the germline V gene are GTSNPN and SVGIG (reference sequence). V lost 0 bases and J 5 bases, leaving 17 bases between the germline ends. The length of the CDR3 is 16 residues.

The chain uses TRBV6-5 and TRBJ1-2; perhaps TRBD1 as D (6 bases). This CDR3 region has 13 residues. CDR1 is MNHEY and CDR2 is SVGAGI in the germline V gene. Trimming pared 5 bases from V and 9 bases from J, leaving 16 bases between. CDR3 in amino acids: CASSNTGLGSYTF. CDR3 DNA: TGTGCCAGCAGTAACACAGGGCTTGGTAGCTACACCTTC.

The rearrangement joins TRBV23-1 to TRBJ2-5; the D gene is possibly TRBD1 (5 bases). TRBV23-1 is annotated as an ORF whose role is uncertain. The CDR3 has 17 residues. V was trimmed by 6 bases and J by 2 bases, leaving 22 bases between them. The CDR3 loop is CASRKPGSYFCQETQYF. CDR3 DNA sequence: TGCGCCAGCAGAAAACCAGGGTCATACTTTTGTCAAGAGACCCAGTACTTC.